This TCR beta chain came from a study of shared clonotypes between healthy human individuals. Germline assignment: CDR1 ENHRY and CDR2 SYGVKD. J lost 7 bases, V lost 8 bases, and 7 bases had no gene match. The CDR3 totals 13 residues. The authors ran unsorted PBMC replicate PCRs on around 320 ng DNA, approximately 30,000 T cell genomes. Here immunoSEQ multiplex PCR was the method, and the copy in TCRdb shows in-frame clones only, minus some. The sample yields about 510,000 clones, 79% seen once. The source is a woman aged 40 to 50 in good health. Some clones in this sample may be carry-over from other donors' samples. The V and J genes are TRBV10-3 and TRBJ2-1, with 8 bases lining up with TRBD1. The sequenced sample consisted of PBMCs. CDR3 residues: CAIGQGPPNEQFF. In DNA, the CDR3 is TGTGCCATCGGACAGGGCCCTCCTAATGAGCAGTTCTTC.